These 32 T cell receptor beta chains share one sample of origin, sequenced in a study of regulatory T cells in long-lasting Graves disease. Time point here: newly diagnosed GD, antithyroid drugs for less than 3 months. The authors made the TCR library using RNA they extracted from PBMCs. CDR3 regions were amplified by Arm-PCR using iRepertoire HTBI primers to build TCR beta libraries. TCRdb reprocessed the multiplex PCR reads via MiXCR and lists one record per CDR3 protein. Of hundreds of thousands of distinct CDR3 sequences listed, around 16% are singletons. These data were likewise used in another study, on T cells in Graves' hyperthyroidism and ophthalmopathy.

Source: peripheral blood mononuclear cells (PBMCs), taken at new diagnosis, from a patient treated with antithyroid drugs. Source of these receptors: a woman aged 35-65 years with Graves disease.

This clonotype was found many times. This chain joins TRBV3-1 and TRBJ2-4; 11 bases fit TRBD2. V shed 2 bases and J 1 base; nucleotides not matched to a gene: 1. The CDR3 extends over 16 amino acids. Germline values: CDR1 LGHDT, CDR2 YNNKEL (reference sequence). This CDR3 is CASSQRTSGAKNIQYF. Written as DNA, the CDR3 is TGTGCCAGCAGCCAACGGACTAGCGGGGCCAAAAACATTCAGTACTTC.

This clonotype occurred many times. This chain connects TRBV30 to TRBJ2-2; no reliable D call. Trimming shortened V by 0 bases and J by 2 bases, and 1 base separated the two germline ends. This CDR3 spans 12 amino acids. The germline CDR1 and CDR2 sequences are GTSNPN and SVGIG (reference sequence). In nucleotides, the CDR3 is TGTGCCTGGAGTGTAAACACCGGGGAGCTGTTTTTT. Its protein product is CAWSVNTGELFF.

The sample holds many counts of this clonotype. CDR3 amino acids: CVTRGSVDTDTQYF. In DNA, the CDR3 is TGTGTCACTCGCGGTTCGGTAGACACAGATACGCAGTATTTT. This chain links TRBV12-3 or TRBV12-4 with TRBJ2-3; D is undetermined. CDR3 length: 14 residues.

This clonotype has more than one count but fewer than ten. Just one base apart from a much larger clone, this may be a read error. The genes are TRBV2 and TRBJ1-1; 7 bases align to TRBD1. CDR1 and CDR2 (germline): SNHLY, FYNNEI. This CDR3 comprises 13 residues. V trimming: 7 bases; J trimming: 2 bases; junction bases outside the gene matches: 4. The CDR3 DNA reads as TGTGCCAGCACCCGGGACAGTAACACTGAAGCTTTCTTT. It encodes CASTRDSNTEAFF.

The genes are TRBV10-2 and TRBJ1-2, with a possible D match to TRBD1 (6 bases). The CDR3 covers 15 residues. Germline loops: CDR1 WSHSY, CDR2 SAAADI. The ends were cut back, 0 bases at V and 4 bases at J, with 12 bases in the middle. CDR3 region: CASSESHREIYGYTF. CDR3 sequence (DNA): TGCGCCAGCAGTGAGTCGCACAGGGAGATCTATGGCTACACCTTC.

This clonotype has just a few counts. V gene TRBV5-1 combines with J gene TRBJ2-2, with a weak D call TRBD2 (6 bases). Trimming cost V 4 bases and J 0 bases, with 10 bases left between them. The CDR3 spans 15 residues. CDR1 is SGHRS and CDR2 is YFSETQ in the germline V gene. The CDR3 spells CASSKGLSNTGELFF. The CDR3 DNA reads as TGCGCCAGCAGCAAGGGACTCTCGAACACCGGGGAGCTGTTTTTT. The complete variable domain, with remaining parts taken from reference TRBV5-1 and TRBJ2-2, reads KAGVTQTPRYLIKTRGQQVTLSCSPISGHRSVSWYQQTPGQGLQFLFEYFSETQRNKGNFPGRFSGRQFSNSRSEMNVSTLELGDSALYLCASSKGLSNTGELFFGEGSRLTVL.

This clonotype was recorded many times. This rearrangement joins TRBV2 to TRBJ2-3; no clear D gene. This CDR3 region has 14 residues. CDR1 and CDR2 from the germline V gene are SNHLY and FYNNEI. Between the trimmed V and J ends, which lost 3 bases and 3 bases, there was a span of 10 bases. CDR3 loop: CASSEVGGTDTQYF. CDR3 DNA: TGTGCCAGCAGTGAGGTCGGTGGGACAGATACGCAGTATTTT.

This clonotype was recorded at least ten times. The chain combines TRBV2 with TRBJ1-2; TRBD1 agrees at 7 bases. Germline-derived CDR1 and CDR2 are SNHLY and FYNNEI. CDR3 length equals 13 residues. After removal of 11 bases from V and 5 bases from J, the junction contained 11 bases not matched to a gene. The DNA of the CDR3 is TGTGCCGGCCGACAGGGAATCACGTATGGCTACACCTTC. Encoded protein: CAGRQGITYGYTF.

In its sample, this clonotype was seen many times. V and J are TRBV12-3 or TRBV12-4 and TRBJ1-5; 9 bases are shared with TRBD1. The ends lost 6 bases at V and 3 bases at J; junction bases unmatched: 3. The CDR3 has 14 amino acids. Here the CDR3 DNA reads TGTGCCAGCAGCTTACAGGGGGCCAATCAGCCCCAGCATTTT. It encodes CASSLQGANQPQHF.

The V gene is TRBV11-3, the J gene TRBJ1-1; tentatively, D is TRBD1 (6 bases). The V end was cut by 0 bases, the J end by 3 bases, with 26 bases between. Germline CDR1 is SGHNT and CDR2 is YENEEA. The CDR3 runs to 20 residues. Here the CDR3 DNA reads TGTGCCAGCAGCTTAGATCAGTTTCCGCCCTCTGGGAGGGGGGACACTGAAGCTTTCTTT. Residues: CASSLDQFPPSGRGDTEAFF.

This clonotype occurred many times. The chain employs TRBV3-1 and TRBJ1-6, with unresolved D. Germline V gene data show CDR1 as LGHDT and CDR2 as YNNKEL (reference sequence). The V gene lost 8 bases and the J gene lost 0 bases, with 14 bases spanning the gap. CDR3 length: 16 residues. CDR3 loop: CASPHPTYSYNSPLHF. The CDR3 DNA sequence: TGTGCCAGCCCCCACCCGACGTACTCCTATAATTCACCCCTCCACTTT.

The chain is built from TRBV27 and TRBJ2-1; 8 bases are a match to TRBD2. V shed 5 bases, J shed 5 bases, and the junction held 5 bases outside the gene matches. Germline V gene lookup returns CDR1 MNHEY and CDR2 SMNVEV (reference sequence). This CDR3 has 14 amino acids. Here the CDR3 DNA reads TGTGCCAGCAGTCCGGGGGGGCCCCACAATGAGCAGTTCTTC. It specifies CASSPGGPHNEQFF.

This chain links TRBV19 with TRBJ1-2, with D possibly TRBD1 on 5 matching bases. Trimming removed 5 bases at V and 4 bases at J, with 14 bases between. The germline V gene has CDR1 LNHDA and CDR2 SQIVND (reference sequence). The CDR3 extends over 14 amino acids. The CDR3 region is CASSREGFGYGYTF. CDR3 DNA sequence: TGTGCCAGTAGTCGCGAGGGGTTCGGCTATGGCTACACCTTC.

There are a few counts of this clonotype. This chain joins TRBV5-1 and TRBJ2-1, with 7 bases that match TRBD2. Losses at the gene ends were 4 bases for V and 6 bases for J; bases not matched to a gene: 10. The CDR3 is 15 residues long. Germline V gene sequence: CDR1 SGHRS, CDR2 YFSETQ. The CDR3 protein is CASSPSSGYFNEQFF. The CDR3 DNA reads as TGCGCCAGCAGCCCTTCTAGCGGCTACTTCAATGAGCAGTTCTTC.

The table lists this clonotype with a few counts. This sequence joins TRBV5-6 and TRBJ1-6, with D unresolved. The germline gives CDR1 SGHDT, CDR2 YYEEEE. The germline V and J ends were trimmed by 4 bases and 8 bases, with 13 bases remaining between them. The CDR3 runs 14 residues. The CDR3 DNA reads as TGTGCCAGCAGCCGCCGGGAGCTATATTCACCCCTCCACTTT. Its protein is CASSRRELYSPLHF.

The chain carries TRBV28 and TRBJ2-1; 8 nucleotides align to TRBD2. This CDR3 has 12 amino acids. The germline gives CDR1 MDHEN, CDR2 SYDVKM. V was pared by 6 bases and J by 12 bases, with 7 bases of the junction left unmatched. The CDR3, as DNA: TGTGCCAGCAGCGACCTCGGGAGGGGGCAGTTCTTC. It encodes CASSDLGRGQFF.

V and J are TRBV5-1 and TRBJ2-5; 8 bases fit TRBD1. The CDR3 has 14 residues. From germline, CDR1 is SGHRS and CDR2 YFSETQ. J lost 5 bases, V lost 4 bases, and 7 bases had no gene match. In DNA, the CDR3 is TGCGCCAGCAGCCCGGACAGGGAAGGGGAGACCCAGTACTTC. Amino acid sequence: CASSPDREGETQYF.

The rearrangement uses TRBV7-3 and TRBJ1-2; TRBD1 matches 9 bases. Germline V gives CDR1 SGHTA, CDR2 FQGTGA. The CDR3 extends over 14 amino acids. Trimming cost V 9 bases and J 8 bases; bases outside gene matches: 13. The CDR3 region has the DNA TGTGCCAGTAAACCCGGGACAGGGTTTGGGGGCTACACCTTC. The encoded protein is CASKPGTGFGGYTF.

This rearrangement joins TRBV18 to TRBJ2-7, with TRBD1 matching over 7 bases. The CDR3 loop spans 14 amino acids. Germline V gives CDR1 KGHSH, CDR2 LQKENI. V lost 2 bases and J lost 6; bases outside the gene matches: 7. The CDR3 region is CASSPSGTEFEQYF. Written as DNA, the CDR3 is TGTGCCAGCTCACCATCCGGGACAGAATTCGAGCAGTACTTC.

This clonotype was observed at least ten times. V usage is TRBV11-3 and J usage is TRBJ1-3; no definite D call. Germline V gene data show CDR1 as SGHNT and CDR2 as YENEEA. The CDR3 is 12 residues long. Trimming removed 2 bases from V and 3 bases from J, with 2 bases in between. CDR3 protein: CASSLFGNTIYF. The CDR3, as DNA: TGTGCCAGCAGCTTATTTGGAAACACCATATATTTT. Combining the CDR3 with reference TRBV11-3 and TRBJ1-3 gives the whole variable domain EAGVVQSPRYKIIEKKQPVAFWCNPISGHNTLYWYLQNLGQGPELLIRYENEEAVDDSQLPKDRFSAERLKGVDSTLKIQPAELGDSAVYLCASSLFGNTIYFGEGSWLTVV.

This clonotype was observed at least ten times. The chain couples TRBV5-1 to TRBJ2-3; 10 nucleotides match TRBD2. Germline V gene lookup returns CDR1 SGHRS and CDR2 YFSETQ. The junction had 12 bases not matched to a gene; V was cut back by 0 bases and J by 5 bases. The CDR3 is made up of 18 amino acids. CDR3 loop: CASSLDLLAGAAGDTQYF. DNA of the CDR3: TGCGCCAGCAGCTTGGACCTGCTAGCGGGGGCCGCAGGAGATACGCAGTATTTT.

This clonotype was counted a few times. The chain combines TRBV19 with TRBJ1-5; perhaps TRBD1 as D (6 bases). There are 14 residues in the CDR3. Germline V gene data show CDR1 as LNHDA and CDR2 as SQIVND (reference sequence). V was cut by 8 bases and J by 6 bases, with 17 bases left in between. CDR3 sequence reads: CASLGRGDTQPQHF. Written as DNA, the CDR3 is TGTGCCAGTCTAGGGAGGGGGGACACTCAGCCCCAGCATTTT.

This clonotype has a count of ten or more. At one end, the junction sequence differs from germline, possibly due to a read error. V gene TRBV12-3 or TRBV12-4 combines with J gene TRBJ2-7; 7 nucleotides align to TRBD1. The CDR3 contains 15 residues. The CDR3 loop is CASSLGGQGAYEQYF. The CDR3 nucleotides read TGTGCCAGCAGCTTAGGCGGTCAGGGGGCCTACGAGCAGTACTTC.

The table lists this clonotype with many counts. The V call is TRBV7-2, the J call TRBJ1-2; D gene unclear. Germline-derived CDR1 and CDR2 are SGHTA and FQGNSA. V lost 1 base to trimming and J lost 4 bases, with 13 bases between them. The CDR3 totals 15 residues. The CDR3 loop is CASSLEQTPSYGYTF. The CDR3 DNA follows: TGTGCCAGCAGCTTAGAGCAAACACCCTCCTATGGCTACACCTTC. The variable domain in full, with the rest retrieved from reference TRBV7-2 and TRBJ1-2, is GAGVSQSPSNKVTEKGKDVELRCDPISGHTALYWYRQSLGQGLEFLIYFQGNSAPDKSGLPSDRFSAERTGGSVSTLTIQRTQQEDSAVYLCASSLEQTPSYGYTFGSGTRLTVV.

This clonotype was seen ten or more times. The chain links TRBV28 to TRBJ2-1; 7 bases are a match to TRBD1. This CDR3 comprises 16 residues. The V segment lost 1 base and the J segment 1 base; nucleotides outside the gene matches: 4. From germline, CDR1 is MDHEN and CDR2 SYDVKM. The CDR3 region is CASSLLWDSSYNEQFF. CDR3 nucleotide sequence: TGTGCCAGCAGTTTATTATGGGACAGTTCCTACAATGAGCAGTTCTTC.

This clonotype was seen at least ten times. J is TRBJ2-2 and V is TRBV10-1; 7 bases align to TRBD1. The CDR3 covers 19 residues. V gave up 8 bases and J gave up 2 bases; unmatched junction bases: 20. Looked up from germline, CDR1 is WNHNN and CDR2 is SYGVQD (reference sequence). CDR3 region: CASPPTLDRVELNTGELFF. The CDR3 DNA follows: TGCGCCAGCCCCCCTACCCTCGACAGGGTGGAGCTCAACACCGGGGAGCTGTTTTTT.

This clonotype was recorded at least ten times. This chain links TRBV27 with TRBJ1-1; TRBD1 is a possible D gene (6 bases). This CDR3 has 14 residues. V was trimmed by 4 bases and J by 2 bases, leaving 11 bases between them. CDR1 and CDR2 (germline): MNHEY, SMNVEV (reference sequence). CDR3 protein: CASSSRTANTEAFF. For the CDR3, the DNA is TGTGCCAGCAGTTCCCGGACAGCAAACACTGAAGCTTTCTTT.

The chain's CDR3 is CSASAWAPDSYEQYF. CDR3 coding DNA: TGCAGTGCCTCCGCCTGGGCCCCGGACTCCTACGAGCAGTACTTC. This chain uses TRBV20-1 with TRBJ2-7; D unresolved. CDR1 is DFQATT and CDR2 is SNEGSKA in the germline V gene (reference sequence). V dropped 6 bases and J dropped 0 bases, with 18 bases sitting between them. The CDR3 extends over 15 amino acids.

The V and J genes are TRBV9 and TRBJ1-2; the match to TRBD1 covers 7 bases. After removal of 3 bases from V and 8 bases from J, the junction contained 10 bases not matched to a gene. Per germline, CDR1 SGDLS and CDR2 YYNGEE. This CDR3 is 14 amino acids long. The CDR3 loop reads CASSAFPGGDGYTF. The CDR3 DNA is TGTGCCAGCAGCGCCTTCCCAGGGGGGGACGGCTACACCTTC.

In this sample, this clonotype turned up a few times. This CDR3 fails to terminate in the conserved phenylalanine or tryptophan, so it likely reflects a read error. The chain has TRBV6-1 and TRBJ1-1; D ambiguous. This CDR3 spans 13 amino acids. Germline CDR1 is MNHNS and CDR2 is SASEGT. V was cut by 8 bases and J by 4 bases, with 14 bases left in between. CDR3 region: CASRVTSGTEAFL. The CDR3 region has the DNA TGTGCCAGCCGAGTTACGTCGGGCACTGAAGCTTTCCTT.

Comment on this clonotype: It is likely a read error, because the conserved phenylalanine at the end of the CDR3 is missing. This chain links TRBV2 with TRBJ1-6, with D possibly TRBD1 on 5 matching bases. V lost 6 bases to trimming and J lost 9 bases, with 15 bases between them. Looked up from germline, CDR1 is SNHLY and CDR2 is FYNNEI. CDR3 length equals 14 residues. CDR3 region: CASSLGVRVSPLHL. DNA of the CDR3: TGTGCCAGCAGCCTCGGGGTCAGGGTTTCACCCCTCCACCTT.

V is TRBV6-1 and J is TRBJ1-6; D uncertain. V lost 6 bases and J lost 8, with 8 bases in between. Germline assignment: CDR1 MNHNS and CDR2 SASEGT. The CDR3 runs to 12 residues. In nucleotides, the CDR3 is TGTGCCAGCAGCTCCCGTTATTCACCCCTCCACTTT. It encodes CASSSRYSPLHF.